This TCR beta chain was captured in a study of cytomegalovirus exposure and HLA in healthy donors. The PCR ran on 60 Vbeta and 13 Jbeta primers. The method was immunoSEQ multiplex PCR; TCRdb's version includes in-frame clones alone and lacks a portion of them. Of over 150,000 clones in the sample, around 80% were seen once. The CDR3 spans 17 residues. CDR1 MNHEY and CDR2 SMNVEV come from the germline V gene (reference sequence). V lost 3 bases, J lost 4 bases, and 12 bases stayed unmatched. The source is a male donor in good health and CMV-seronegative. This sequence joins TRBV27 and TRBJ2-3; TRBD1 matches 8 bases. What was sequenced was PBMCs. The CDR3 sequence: CASSLSLRTGKADTQYF. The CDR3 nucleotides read TGTGCCAGCAGTTTGTCTTTGCGGACAGGGAAGGCAGATACGCAGTATTTT.